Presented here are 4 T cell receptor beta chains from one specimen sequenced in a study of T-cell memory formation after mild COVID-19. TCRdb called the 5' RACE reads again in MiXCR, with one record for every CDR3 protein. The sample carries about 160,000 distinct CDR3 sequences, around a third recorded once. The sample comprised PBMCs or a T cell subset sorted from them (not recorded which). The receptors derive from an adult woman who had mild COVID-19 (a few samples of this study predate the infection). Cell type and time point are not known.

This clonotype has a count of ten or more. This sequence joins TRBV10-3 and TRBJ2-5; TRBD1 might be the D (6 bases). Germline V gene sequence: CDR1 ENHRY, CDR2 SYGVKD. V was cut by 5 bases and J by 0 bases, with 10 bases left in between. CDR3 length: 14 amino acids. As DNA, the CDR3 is TGTGCCATCAGTCGAAGACAGGACCAAGAGACCCAGTACTTC. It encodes CAISRRQDQETQYF.

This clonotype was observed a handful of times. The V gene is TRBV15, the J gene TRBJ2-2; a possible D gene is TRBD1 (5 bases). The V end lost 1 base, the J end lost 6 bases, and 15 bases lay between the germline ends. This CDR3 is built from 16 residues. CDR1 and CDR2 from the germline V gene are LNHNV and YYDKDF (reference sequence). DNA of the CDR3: TGTGCCACCAGCAGAGTCTCAGGGTCGCAGTCCGGGGAGCTGTTTTTT. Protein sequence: CATSRVSGSQSGELFF.

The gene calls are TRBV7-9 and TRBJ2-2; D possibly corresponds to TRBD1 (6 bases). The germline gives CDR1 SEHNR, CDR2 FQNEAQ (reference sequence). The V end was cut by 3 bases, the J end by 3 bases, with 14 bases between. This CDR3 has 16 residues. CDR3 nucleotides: TGTGCCAGCAGCTTGGATGACAGGACTTACACCGGGGAGCTGTTTTTT. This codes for CASSLDDRTYTGELFF.

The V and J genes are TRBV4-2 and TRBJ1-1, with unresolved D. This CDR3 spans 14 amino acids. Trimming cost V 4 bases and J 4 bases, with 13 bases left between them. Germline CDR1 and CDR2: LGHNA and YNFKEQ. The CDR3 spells CASSPGSLGTEAFF. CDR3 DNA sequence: TGTGCCAGCAGCCCCGGGAGTTTGGGCACTGAAGCTTTCTTT.